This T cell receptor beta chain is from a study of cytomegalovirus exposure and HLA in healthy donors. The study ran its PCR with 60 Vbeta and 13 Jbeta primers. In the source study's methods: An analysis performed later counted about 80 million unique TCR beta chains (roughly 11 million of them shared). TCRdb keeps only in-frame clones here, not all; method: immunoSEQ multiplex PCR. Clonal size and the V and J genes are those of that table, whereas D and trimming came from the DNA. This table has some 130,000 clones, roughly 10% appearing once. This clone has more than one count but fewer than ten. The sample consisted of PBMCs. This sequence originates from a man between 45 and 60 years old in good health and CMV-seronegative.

CDR3 DNA sequence: TGCGCCAGCAGCCGAGATACAGATACGCAGTATTTT. It is translated as CASSRDTDTQYF. The V call is TRBV5-1, the J call TRBJ2-3; D not resolved. Germline assignment: CDR1 SGHRS and CDR2 YFSETQ. This CDR3 has 12 amino acids. Trimming removed 4 bases from V and 3 bases from J, with 6 bases in between.